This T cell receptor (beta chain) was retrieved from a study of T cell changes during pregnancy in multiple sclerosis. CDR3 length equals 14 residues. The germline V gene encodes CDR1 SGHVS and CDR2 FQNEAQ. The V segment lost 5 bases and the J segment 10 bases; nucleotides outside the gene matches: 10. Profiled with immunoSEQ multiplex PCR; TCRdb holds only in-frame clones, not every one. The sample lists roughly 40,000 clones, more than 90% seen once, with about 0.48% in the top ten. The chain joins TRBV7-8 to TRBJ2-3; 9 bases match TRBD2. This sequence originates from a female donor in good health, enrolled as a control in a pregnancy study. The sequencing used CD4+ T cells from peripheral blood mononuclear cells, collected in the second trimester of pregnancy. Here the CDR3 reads CASSPEASGVPQYF. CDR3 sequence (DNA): TGTGCCAGCAGCCCAGAGGCTAGCGGGGTTCCGCAGTATTTT.